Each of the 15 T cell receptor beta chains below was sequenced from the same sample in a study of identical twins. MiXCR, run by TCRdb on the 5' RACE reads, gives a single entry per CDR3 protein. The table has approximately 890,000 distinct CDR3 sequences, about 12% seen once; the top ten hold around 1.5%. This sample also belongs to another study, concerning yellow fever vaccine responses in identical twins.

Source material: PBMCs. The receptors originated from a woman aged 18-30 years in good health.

DNA for the CDR3: TGTGCCAGCGAAGGGGGCAGATATGGCTACACCTTC. Encoded protein: CASEGGRYGYTF. The chain has TRBV28 and TRBJ1-2; 7 nucleotides line up with TRBD1. V shed 8 bases and J 5 bases; nucleotides not matched to a gene: 5. The germline V gene has CDR1 MDHEN and CDR2 SYDVKM. CDR3 length: 12 amino acids.

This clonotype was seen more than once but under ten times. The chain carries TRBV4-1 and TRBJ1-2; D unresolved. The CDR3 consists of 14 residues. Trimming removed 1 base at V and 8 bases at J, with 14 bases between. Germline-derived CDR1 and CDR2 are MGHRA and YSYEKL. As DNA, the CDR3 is TGCGCCAGCAGCCAAGGGGCAGCCAGCGCGGGCTACACCTTC. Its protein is CASSQGAASAGYTF.

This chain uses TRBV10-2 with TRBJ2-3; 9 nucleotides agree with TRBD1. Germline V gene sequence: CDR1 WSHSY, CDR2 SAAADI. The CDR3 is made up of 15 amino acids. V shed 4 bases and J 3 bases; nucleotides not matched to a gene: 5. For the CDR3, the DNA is TGCGCCAGCAGTGTCCGGGACAGGGAGACAGATACGCAGTATTTT. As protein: CASSVRDRETDTQYF.

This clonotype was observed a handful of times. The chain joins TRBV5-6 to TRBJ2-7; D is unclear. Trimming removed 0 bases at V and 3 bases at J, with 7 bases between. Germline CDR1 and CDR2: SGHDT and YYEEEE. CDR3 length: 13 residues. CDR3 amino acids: CASSLDGYYEQYV. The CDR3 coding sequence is TGTGCCAGCAGCTTGGACGGATACTACGAGCAGTACGTC.

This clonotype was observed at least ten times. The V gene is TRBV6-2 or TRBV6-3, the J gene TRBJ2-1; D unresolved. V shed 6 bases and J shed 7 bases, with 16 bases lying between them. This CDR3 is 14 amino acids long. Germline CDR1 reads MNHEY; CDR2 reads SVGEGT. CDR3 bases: TGTGCCAGCAGCGACTCATTATCGGTAAATGAGCAGTTCTTC. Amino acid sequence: CASSDSLSVNEQFF.

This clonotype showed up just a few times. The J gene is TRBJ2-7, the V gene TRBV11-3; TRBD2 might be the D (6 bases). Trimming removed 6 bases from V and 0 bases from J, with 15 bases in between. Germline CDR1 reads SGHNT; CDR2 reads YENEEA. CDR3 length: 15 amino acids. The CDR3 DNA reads TGTGCCAGCAGTATGATGGACGGGAGCTCCTACGAGCAGTACTTC. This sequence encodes CASSMMDGSSYEQYF.

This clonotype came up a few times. CDR3 sequence (DNA): TGTGCCAGCAGTTACTCGGGGACAGTCAATTCACCCCTCCACTTT. Translated: CASSYSGTVNSPLHF. The chain couples TRBV6-5 to TRBJ1-6; TRBD1 agrees at 7 bases. Per germline, CDR1 MNHEY and CDR2 SVGAGI. CDR3 length equals 15 residues. V shed 0 bases and J 7 bases; nucleotides not matched to a gene: 3.

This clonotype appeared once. CDR3 residues: CASSLITWETQYF. The CDR3 DNA reads TGTGCCAGCAGCTTGATAACATGGGAGACCCAGTACTTC. The J gene is TRBJ2-5, the V gene TRBV7-9; D is ambiguous. This CDR3 spans 13 amino acids. V was cut by 3 bases and J by 5 bases, with 10 bases left in between. Germline V gives CDR1 SEHNR, CDR2 FQNEAQ (reference sequence).

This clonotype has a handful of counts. The CDR3 coding sequence is TGTGCCAGCAGGAGAGGACCAGTGGGGGAGCAGTACTTC. It encodes CASRRGPVGEQYF. The rearrangement uses TRBV28 and TRBJ2-7; no clear D. The CDR3 spans 13 residues. Germline V gene data show CDR1 as MDHEN and CDR2 as SYDVKM. Trimming removed 6 bases at V and 7 bases at J, with 16 bases between. The complete variable domain, with remaining parts taken from reference TRBV28 and TRBJ2-7, reads DVKVTQSSRYLVKRTGEKVFLECVQDMDHENMFWYRQDPGLGLRLIYFSYDVKMKEKGDIPEGYSVSREKKERFSLILESASTNQTSMYLCASRRGPVGEQYFGPGTRLTVT.

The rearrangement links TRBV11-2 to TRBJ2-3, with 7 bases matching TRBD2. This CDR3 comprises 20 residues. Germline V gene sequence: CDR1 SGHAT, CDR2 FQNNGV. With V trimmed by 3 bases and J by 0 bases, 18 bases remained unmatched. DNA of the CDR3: TGTGCCAGCAGCTTTAAGGTCATTGGTGGCGGGAGAGTTAGCACAGATACGCAGTATTTT. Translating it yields CASSFKVIGGGRVSTDTQYF. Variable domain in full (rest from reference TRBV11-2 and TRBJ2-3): EAGVAQSPRYKIIEKRQSVAFWCNPISGHATLYWYQQILGQGPKLLIQFQNNGVVDDSQLPKDRFSAERLKGVDSTLKIQPAKLEDSAVYLCASSFKVIGGGRVSTDTQYFGPGTRLTVL.

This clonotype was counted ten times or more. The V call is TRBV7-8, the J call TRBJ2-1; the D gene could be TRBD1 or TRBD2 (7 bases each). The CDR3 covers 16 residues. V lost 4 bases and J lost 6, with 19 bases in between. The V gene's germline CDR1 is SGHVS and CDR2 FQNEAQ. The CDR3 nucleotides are TGTGCCAGCAGCTCCCGAGCGGGACAGCTTCGCAATGAGCAGTTCTTC. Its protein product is CASSSRAGQLRNEQFF.

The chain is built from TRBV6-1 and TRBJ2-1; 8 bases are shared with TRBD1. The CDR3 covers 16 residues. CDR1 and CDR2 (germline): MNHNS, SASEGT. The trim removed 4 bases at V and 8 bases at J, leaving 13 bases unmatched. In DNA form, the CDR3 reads TGTGCCAGCAGTGGTTATGACAGGGGTAATATGTATGAGCAGTTCTTC. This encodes CASSGYDRGNMYEQFF.

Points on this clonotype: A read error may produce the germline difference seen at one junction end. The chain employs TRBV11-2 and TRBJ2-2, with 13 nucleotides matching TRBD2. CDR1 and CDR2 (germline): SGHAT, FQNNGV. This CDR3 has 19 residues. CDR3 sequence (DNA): TGTGCCAGCAGCTCCCGGACTAGCGGGGGCCCTTCGAAGACCGGGGAGCTGTTTTTT. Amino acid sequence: CASSSRTSGGPSKTGELFF.

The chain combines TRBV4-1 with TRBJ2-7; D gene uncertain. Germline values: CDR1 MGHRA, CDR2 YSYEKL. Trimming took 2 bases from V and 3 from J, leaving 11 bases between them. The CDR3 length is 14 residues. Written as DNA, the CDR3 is TGCGCCAGCAGCCAACGAGGAGTAGACTACGAGCAGTACTTC. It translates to CASSQRGVDYEQYF.

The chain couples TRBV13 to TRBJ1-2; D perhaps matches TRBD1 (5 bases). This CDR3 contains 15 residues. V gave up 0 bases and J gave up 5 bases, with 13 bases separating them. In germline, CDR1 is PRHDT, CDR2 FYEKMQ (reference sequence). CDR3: CASSLGFQRGYGYTF. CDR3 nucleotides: TGTGCCAGCAGCTTAGGGTTCCAGAGGGGTTATGGCTACACCTTC. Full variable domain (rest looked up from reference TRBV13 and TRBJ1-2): AAGVIQSPRHLIKEKRETATLKCYPIPRHDTVYWYQQGPGQDPQFLISFYEKMQSDKGSIPDRFSAQQFSDYHSELNMSSLELGDSALYFCASSLGFQRGYGYTFGSGTRLTVV.